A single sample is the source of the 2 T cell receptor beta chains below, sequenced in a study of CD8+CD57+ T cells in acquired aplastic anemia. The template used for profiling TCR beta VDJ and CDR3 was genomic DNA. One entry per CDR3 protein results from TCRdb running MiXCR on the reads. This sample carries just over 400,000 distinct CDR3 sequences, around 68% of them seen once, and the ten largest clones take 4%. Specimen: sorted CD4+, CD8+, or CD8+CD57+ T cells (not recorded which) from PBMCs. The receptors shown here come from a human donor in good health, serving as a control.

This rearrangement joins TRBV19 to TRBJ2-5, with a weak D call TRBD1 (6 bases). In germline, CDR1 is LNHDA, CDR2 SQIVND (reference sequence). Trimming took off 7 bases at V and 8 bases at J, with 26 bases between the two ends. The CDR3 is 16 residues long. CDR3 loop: CASTPGQMGAGNTQYF. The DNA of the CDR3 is TGTGCCAGTACCCCAGGGCAAATGGGGGCCGGAAACACCCAGTACTTC.

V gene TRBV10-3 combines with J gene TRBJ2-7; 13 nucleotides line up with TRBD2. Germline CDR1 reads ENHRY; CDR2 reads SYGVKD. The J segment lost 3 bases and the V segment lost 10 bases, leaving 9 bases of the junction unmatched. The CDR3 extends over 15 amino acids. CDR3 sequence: CASSSGTSGVYEQYF. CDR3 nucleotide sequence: TGTGCCAGCAGCTCCGGGACTAGCGGGGTCTACGAGCAGTACTTC.